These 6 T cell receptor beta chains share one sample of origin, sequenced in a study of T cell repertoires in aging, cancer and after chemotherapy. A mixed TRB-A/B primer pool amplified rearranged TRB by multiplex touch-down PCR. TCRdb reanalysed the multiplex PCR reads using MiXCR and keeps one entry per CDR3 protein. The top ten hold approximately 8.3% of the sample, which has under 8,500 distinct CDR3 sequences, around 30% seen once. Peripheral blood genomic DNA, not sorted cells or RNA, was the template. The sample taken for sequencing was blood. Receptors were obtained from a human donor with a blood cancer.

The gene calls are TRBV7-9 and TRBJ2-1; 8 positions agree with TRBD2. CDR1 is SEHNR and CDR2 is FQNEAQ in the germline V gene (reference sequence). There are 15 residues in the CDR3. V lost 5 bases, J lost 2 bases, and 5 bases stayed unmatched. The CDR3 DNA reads TGTGCCAGCAGCCCCACGGGGGGGGCCTACAATGAGCAGTTCTTC. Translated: CASSPTGGAYNEQFF.

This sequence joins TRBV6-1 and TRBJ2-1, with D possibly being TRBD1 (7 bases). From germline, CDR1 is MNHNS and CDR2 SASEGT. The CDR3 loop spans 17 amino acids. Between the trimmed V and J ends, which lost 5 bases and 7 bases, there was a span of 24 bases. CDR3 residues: CASSSLPGQTRENEQFF. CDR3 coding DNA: TGTGCCAGCAGTTCCTTACCGGGACAGACTAGGGAGAATGAGCAGTTCTTC.

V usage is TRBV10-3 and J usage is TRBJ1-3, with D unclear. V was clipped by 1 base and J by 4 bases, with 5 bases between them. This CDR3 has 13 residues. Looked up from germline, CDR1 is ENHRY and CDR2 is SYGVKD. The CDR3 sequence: CAISEWQGNTIYF. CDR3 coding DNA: TGTGCCATCAGTGAGTGGCAGGGAAACACCATATATTTT.

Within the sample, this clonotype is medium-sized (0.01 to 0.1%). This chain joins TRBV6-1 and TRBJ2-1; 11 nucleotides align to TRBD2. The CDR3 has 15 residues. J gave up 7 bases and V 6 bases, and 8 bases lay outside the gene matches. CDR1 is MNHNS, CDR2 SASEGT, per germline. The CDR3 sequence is CASRGGTSGMNEQFF. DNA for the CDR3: TGTGCCAGCAGGGGTGGGACTAGCGGTATGAATGAGCAGTTCTTC.

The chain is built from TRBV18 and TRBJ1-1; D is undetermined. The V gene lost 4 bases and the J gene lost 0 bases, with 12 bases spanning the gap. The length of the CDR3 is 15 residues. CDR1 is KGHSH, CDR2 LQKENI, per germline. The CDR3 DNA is TGTGCCAGCTCACGACTCCATGGTTTGAACACTGAAGCTTTCTTT. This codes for CASSRLHGLNTEAFF.

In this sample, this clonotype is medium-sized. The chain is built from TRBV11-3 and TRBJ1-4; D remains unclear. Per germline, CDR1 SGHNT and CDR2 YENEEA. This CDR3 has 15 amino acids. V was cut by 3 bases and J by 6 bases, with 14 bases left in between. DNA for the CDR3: TGTGCCAGCAGCTTCTCGGGCTCCTTTCATGAAAAACTGTTTTTT. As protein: CASSFSGSFHEKLFF.